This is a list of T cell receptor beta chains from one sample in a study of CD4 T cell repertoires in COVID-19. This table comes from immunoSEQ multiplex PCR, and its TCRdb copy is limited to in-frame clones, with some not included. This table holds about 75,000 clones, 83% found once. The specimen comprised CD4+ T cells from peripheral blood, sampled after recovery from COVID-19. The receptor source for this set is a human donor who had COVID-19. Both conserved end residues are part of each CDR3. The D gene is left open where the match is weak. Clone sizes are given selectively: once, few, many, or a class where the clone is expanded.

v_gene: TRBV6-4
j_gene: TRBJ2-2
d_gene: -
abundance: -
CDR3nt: TGTGCCAGCAGTGACTCGGGGGGAGTCGGCACCGGGGAGCTGTTTTTT
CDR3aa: CASSDSGGVGTGELFF

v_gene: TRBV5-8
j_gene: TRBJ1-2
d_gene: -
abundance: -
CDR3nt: TGTGCCAGCGGGTACGATGGCTACACCTTC
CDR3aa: CASGYDGYTF

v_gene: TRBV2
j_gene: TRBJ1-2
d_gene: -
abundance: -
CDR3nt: TGTGCCAGCAGTGATTTCCCCGTATCAGACAGGACAGGCTACACCTTC
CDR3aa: CASSDFPVSDRTGYTF

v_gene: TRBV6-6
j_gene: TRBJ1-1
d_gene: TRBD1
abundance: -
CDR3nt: TGTGCCAGCAGTTACCCCGGACAGGTGAACACTGAAGCTTTCTTT
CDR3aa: CASSYPGQVNTEAFF

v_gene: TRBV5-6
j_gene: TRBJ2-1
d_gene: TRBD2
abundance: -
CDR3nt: TGTGCCAGCAGCGCACAGAGGGACTACCAGAACCATGAGCAGTTCTTC
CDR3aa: CASSAQRDYQNHEQFF

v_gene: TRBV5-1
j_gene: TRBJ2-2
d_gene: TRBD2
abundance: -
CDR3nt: TGCGCCAGCAGCTGGACCCCACCCGGCGGGGGAAACACCGGGGAGCTGTTTTTT
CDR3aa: CASSWTPPGGGNTGELFF

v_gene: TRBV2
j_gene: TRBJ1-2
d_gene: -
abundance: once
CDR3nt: TGTGCCAGCAGTGACAGGGGAGACTATGGCTACACCTTC
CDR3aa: CASSDRGDYGYTF

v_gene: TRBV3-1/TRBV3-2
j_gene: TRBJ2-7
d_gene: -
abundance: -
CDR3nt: TGTGCCAGCAGCCAGGGCCTGACTCCCTCGGAGCAGTACTTC
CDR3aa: CASSQGLTPSEQYF

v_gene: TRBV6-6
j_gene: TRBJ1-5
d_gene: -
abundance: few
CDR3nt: TGTGCCTTAAAAGAGGGTGGGGAGGGTCAGCCCCAGCATTTT
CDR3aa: CALKEGGEGQPQHF

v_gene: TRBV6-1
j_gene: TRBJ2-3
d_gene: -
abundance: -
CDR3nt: TGTGCCAGCAGTGAAGAAACAGGAAGGGCAGATACGCAGTATTTT
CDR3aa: CASSEETGRADTQYF

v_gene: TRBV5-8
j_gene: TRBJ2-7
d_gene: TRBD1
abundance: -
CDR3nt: TGTGCCAGCATCAATCCGGGACAGGGCCCCTACGAGCAGTACTTC
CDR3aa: CASINPGQGPYEQYF

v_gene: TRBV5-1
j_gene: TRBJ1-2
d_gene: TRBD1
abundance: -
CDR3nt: TGCGCCAGCAGCTTGGCCGGCCAGGGGGCAGAGGGCTACACCTTC
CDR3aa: CASSLAGQGAEGYTF

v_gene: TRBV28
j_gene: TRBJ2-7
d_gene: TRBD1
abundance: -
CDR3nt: TGTGCCAGCCAAGGATCCCCGGGACAGCCAACCTACGAGCAGTACTTC
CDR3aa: CASQGSPGQPTYEQYF

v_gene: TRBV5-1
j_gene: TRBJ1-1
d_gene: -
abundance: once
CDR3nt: TGCGCCAGCAAGGGGGGGCAGCTCACTGAAGCTTTCTTT
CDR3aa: CASKGGQLTEAFF

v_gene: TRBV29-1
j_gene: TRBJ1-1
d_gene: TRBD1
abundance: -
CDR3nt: TGCAGCGTTACGGGACAGCTCTCCAACACTGAAGCTTTCTTT
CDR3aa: CSVTGQLSNTEAFF

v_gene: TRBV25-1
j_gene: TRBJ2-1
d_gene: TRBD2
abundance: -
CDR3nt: TGTGCCACTCGGGGCGGGGGGAGCTATGAGCAGTTCTTC
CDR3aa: CATRGGGSYEQFF

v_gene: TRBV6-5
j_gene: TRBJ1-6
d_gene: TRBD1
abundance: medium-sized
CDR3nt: TGTGCCAGCAGTTACGGACAGGGGGGAGGAAATTCACCCCTCCACTTT
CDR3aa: CASSYGQGGGNSPLHF

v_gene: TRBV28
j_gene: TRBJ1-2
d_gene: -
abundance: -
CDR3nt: TGTGCCAGCAGGAGGGGTTACTATGGCTACACCTTC
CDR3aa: CASRRGYYGYTF

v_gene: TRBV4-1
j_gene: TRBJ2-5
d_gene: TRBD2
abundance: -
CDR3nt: TGCGCCAGCAGCCAAGGCGCCGGGAGGGCCGGGGAGACCCAGTACTTC
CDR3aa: CASSQGAGRAGETQYF

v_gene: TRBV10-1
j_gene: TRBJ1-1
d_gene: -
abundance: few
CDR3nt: TGCGCCAGCAGTGAGGGGTCAGTCCTAGAAGCTTTCTTT
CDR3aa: CASSEGSVLEAFF

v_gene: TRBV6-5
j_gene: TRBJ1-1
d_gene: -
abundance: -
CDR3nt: TGTGCCAGCAGTTCAGGGGAGAACACTGAAGCTTTCTTT
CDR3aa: CASSSGENTEAFF

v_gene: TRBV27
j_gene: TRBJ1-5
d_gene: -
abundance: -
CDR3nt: TGTGCCAGCAGTTTAACAGACAATCAGCCCCAGCATTTT
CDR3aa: CASSLTDNQPQHF

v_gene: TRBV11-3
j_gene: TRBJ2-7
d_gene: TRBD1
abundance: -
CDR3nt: TGTGCCAGCAGCGAACAGGGGTCCTACGAGCAGTACTTC
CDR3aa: CASSEQGSYEQYF

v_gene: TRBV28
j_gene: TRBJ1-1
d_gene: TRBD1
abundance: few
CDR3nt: TGTGCCACTTGGACAGGGGACACTGAAGCTTTCTTT
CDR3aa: CATWTGDTEAFF

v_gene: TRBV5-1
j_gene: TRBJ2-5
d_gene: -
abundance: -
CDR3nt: TGCGCCAGCAGCCGTACGACCCGGGACATCCGACGGGGGGAGACCCAGTACTTC
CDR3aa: CASSRTTRDIRRGETQYF

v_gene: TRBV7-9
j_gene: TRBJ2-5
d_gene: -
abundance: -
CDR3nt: TGTGCCAGCAGCTTAATCCGGGACGAAGAGACCCAGTACTTC
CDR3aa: CASSLIRDEETQYF

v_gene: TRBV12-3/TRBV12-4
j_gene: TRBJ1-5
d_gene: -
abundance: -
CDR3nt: TGTGCCAGCAGTTTTTCATTCCAGCCCCAGCATTTT
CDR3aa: CASSFSFQPQHF

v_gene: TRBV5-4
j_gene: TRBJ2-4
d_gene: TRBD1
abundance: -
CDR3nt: TGTGCCAGCAGCCCAAGACAGGGTTTTGAAAACATTCAGTACTTC
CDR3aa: CASSPRQGFENIQYF

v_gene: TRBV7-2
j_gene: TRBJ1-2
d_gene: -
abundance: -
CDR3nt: TGTGCCAGCAGCTTAAGTGGGGATCCACATGGCTACACCTTC
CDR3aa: CASSLSGDPHGYTF

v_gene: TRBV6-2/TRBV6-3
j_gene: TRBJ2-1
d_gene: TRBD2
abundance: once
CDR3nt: TGTGCCAGCAGTTACGGGTTCATAGCGGGAGACGGGGCAGGGGTCTACAATGAGCAGTTCTTC
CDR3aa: CASSYGFIAGDGAGVYNEQFF

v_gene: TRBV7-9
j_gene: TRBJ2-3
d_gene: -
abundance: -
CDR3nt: TGTGCCAGCAGCTTAGAGTCGTTGCCAGGGGATACGCAGTATTTT
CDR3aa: CASSLESLPGDTQYF

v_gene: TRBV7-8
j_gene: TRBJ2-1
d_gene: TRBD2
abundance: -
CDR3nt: TGTGCCAGCAGCCGCATATTTGGACTAGCGGGGGACAATGAGCAGTTCTTC
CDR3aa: CASSRIFGLAGDNEQFF

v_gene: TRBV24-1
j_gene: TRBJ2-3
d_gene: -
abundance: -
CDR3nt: TGTGCCACCACTCTCGGGTACGGTACTAGCACAGATACGCAGTATTTT
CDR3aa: CATTLGYGTSTDTQYF

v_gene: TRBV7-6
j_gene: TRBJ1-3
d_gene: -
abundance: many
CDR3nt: TGTGCCAGCAGCTTAGCGGAACAGGGTGCTGGAAACACCATATATTTT
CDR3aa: CASSLAEQGAGNTIYF

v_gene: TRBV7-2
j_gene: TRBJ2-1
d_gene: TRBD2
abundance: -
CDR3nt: TGTGCCAGCAGCCCAGGACTAGTCTACTACAATGAGCAGTTCTTC
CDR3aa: CASSPGLVYYNEQFF

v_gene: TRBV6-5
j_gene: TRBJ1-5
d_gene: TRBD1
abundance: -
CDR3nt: TGTGCCAGCAGTTACCAGGGGGGTAATCAGCCCCAGCATTTT
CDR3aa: CASSYQGGNQPQHF

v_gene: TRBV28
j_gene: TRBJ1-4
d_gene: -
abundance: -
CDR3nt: TGTGCCTGCAGGGGACTTAATGAAAAACTGTTTTTT
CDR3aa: CACRGLNEKLFF

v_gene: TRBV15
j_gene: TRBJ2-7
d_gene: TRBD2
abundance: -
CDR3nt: TGTGCCACCAGCAGAGATTCTCGGACTAGCGGGACCAACGAGCAGTACTTC
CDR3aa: CATSRDSRTSGTNEQYF

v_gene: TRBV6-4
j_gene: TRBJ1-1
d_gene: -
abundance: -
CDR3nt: TGTGCCAGCAGTGAACGGGACGGAAGAGAGGGTGAAGCTTTCTTT
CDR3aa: CASSERDGREGEAFF

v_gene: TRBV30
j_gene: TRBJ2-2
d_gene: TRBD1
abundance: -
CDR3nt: TGTGCCTGGAGTAAGGGACAGGGCGCCGGGGAGCTGTTTTTT
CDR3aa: CAWSKGQGAGELFF

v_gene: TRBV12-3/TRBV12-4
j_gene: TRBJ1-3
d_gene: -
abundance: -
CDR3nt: TGTGCCAGCACCGGCTACTCTGGAAACACCATATATTTT
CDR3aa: CASTGYSGNTIYF

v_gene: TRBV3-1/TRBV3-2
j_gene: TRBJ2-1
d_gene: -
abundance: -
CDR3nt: TGTGCCAGCAGCCTCCGGGTCAACAATGAGCAGTTCTTC
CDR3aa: CASSLRVNNEQFF

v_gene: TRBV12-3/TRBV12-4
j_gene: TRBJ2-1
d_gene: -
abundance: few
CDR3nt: TGTGCCAGCAGTTTTAACCGCAATGAGCAGTTCTTC
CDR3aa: CASSFNRNEQFF

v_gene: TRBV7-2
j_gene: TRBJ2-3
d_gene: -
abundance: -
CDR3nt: TGTGCCAGCAGCTTGAACGGACCCACAGATACGCAGTATTTT
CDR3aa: CASSLNGPTDTQYF

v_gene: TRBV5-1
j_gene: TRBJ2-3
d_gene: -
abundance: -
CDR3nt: TGCGCCAGCAGCAAGCTCGCTAGCAGGACTAGCACAGATACGCAGTATTTT
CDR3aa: CASSKLASRTSTDTQYF

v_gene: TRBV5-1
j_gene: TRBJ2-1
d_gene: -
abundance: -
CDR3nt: TGCGCCAGCAGCTCTTACGACACTCGCAATGAGCAGTTCTTC
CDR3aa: CASSSYDTRNEQFF

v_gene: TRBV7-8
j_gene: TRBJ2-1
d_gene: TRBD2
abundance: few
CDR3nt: TGTGCCAGCAGCCCCCGGGGGGGGCGAGGGGAGAGGACCTACAATGAGCAGTTCTTC
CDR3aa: CASSPRGGRGERTYNEQFF

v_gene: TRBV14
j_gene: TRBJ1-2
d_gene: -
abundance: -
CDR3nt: TGTGCCAGCAGCCAGTCTCGGGGGGACCTCTATGGCTACACCTTC
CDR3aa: CASSQSRGDLYGYTF

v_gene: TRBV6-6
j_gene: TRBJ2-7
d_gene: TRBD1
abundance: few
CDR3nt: TGTGCCAGCAGTCCGGGACAGGGTAAAAAAGAGCAGTACTTC
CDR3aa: CASSPGQGKKEQYF

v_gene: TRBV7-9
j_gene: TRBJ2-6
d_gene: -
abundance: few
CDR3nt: TGTGCCAGCAGCTTCATTGGGGCCAACGTCCTGACTTTC
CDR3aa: CASSFIGANVLTF